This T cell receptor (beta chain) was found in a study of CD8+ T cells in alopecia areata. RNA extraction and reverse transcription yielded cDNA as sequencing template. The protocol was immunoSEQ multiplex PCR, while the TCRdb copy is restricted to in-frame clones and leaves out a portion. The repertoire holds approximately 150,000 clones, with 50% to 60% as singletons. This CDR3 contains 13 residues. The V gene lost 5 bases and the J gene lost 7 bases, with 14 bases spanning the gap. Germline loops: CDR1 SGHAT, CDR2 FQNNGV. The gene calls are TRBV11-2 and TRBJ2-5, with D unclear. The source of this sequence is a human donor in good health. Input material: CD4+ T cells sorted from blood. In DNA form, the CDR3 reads TGTGCCAGCAGCCCCCAAGAGCGAGGGACCCAGTACTTC. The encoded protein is CASSPQERGTQYF.